These 30 T cell receptor beta chains originate from one sample sequenced in a study of memory CD4+ T cells and cytomegalovirus serostatus. Single viable CD3+CD4+CD8-CD45RO+ cells were sorted as the memory CD4+ T cells. The data were produced by immunoSEQ multiplex PCR, yet TCRdb's version contains in-frame clones alone and is incomplete. The sample has 64,000 or so clones; approximately 77% are singletons. Specimen: memory CD4+ T cells from blood. The receptor set was obtained from an adult in good health and CMV-seronegative.

This clone showed up just a few times. The chain joins TRBV10-3 to TRBJ2-2; tentative D call: TRBD2 (7 bases). This CDR3 contains 13 residues. Germline V gives CDR1 ENHRY, CDR2 SYGVKD. Trimming took off 8 bases at V and 4 bases at J, with 11 bases between the two ends. CDR3 DNA: TGTGCCATCGGGGGGGCCGGCACCGGGGAGCTGTTTTTT. Protein product: CAIGGAGTGELFF.

The V and J genes are TRBV5-1 and TRBJ2-1; no clear D. Germline CDR1 reads SGHRS; CDR2 reads YFSETQ. The CDR3 contains 11 residues. Deletions cut 5 bases from V and 8 bases from J, with 8 bases between. The CDR3 coding sequence is TGCGCCAGCAGGGGCTTCCATGAGCAGTTCTTC. Its translation is CASRGFHEQFF. Full variable domain (missing parts from reference TRBV5-1 and TRBJ2-1): KAGVTQTPRYLIKTRGQQVTLSCSPISGHRSVSWYQQTPGQGLQFLFEYFSETQRNKGNFPGRFSGRQFSNSRSEMNVSTLELGDSALYLCASRGFHEQFFGPGTRLTVL.

J is TRBJ1-2 and V is TRBV27; TRBD1 agrees at 9 bases. Germline assignment: CDR1 MNHEY and CDR2 SMNVEV (reference sequence). The V gene end was trimmed by 5 bases and the J gene end by 4 bases; junction bases not matched to a gene: 5. This CDR3 has 14 amino acids. This CDR3 reads CASSGQGRTYGYTF. The CDR3 DNA reads TGTGCCAGCAGTGGACAGGGGCGGACCTATGGCTACACCTTC.

This chain joins TRBV7-9 and TRBJ2-3; perhaps D is TRBD1 or TRBD2 (7 bases each). Germline V gene sequence: CDR1 SEHNR, CDR2 FQNEAQ (reference sequence). V shed 3 bases and J shed 6 bases, with 16 bases lying between them. CDR3 length equals 15 residues. CDR3 loop: CASSFAGGGGDTQYF. CDR3 DNA sequence: TGTGCCAGCAGCTTCGCAGGGGGAGGGGGGGATACGCAGTATTTT.

This chain connects TRBV2 to TRBJ1-5; the match to TRBD1 covers 9 bases. CDR3 length: 15 amino acids. Germline V gene sequence: CDR1 SNHLY, CDR2 FYNNEI. After removal of 6 bases from V and 2 bases from J, the junction contained 5 bases not matched to a gene. The CDR3 bases are TGTGCCAGCAGCAGGACAGGGGATGGCAATCAGCCCCAGCATTTT. Its translation: CASSRTGDGNQPQHF.

V usage is TRBV7-3 and J usage is TRBJ1-1; 7 nucleotides match TRBD1. In germline, CDR1 is SGHTA, CDR2 FQGTGA. V lost 5 bases to trimming and J lost 5 bases; unmatched junction nucleotides: 14. This CDR3 is 16 amino acids long. CDR3 sequence reads: CASSPNQGGRGTEAFF. CDR3 coding DNA: TGTGCCAGCAGCCCGAACCAGGGGGGCCGGGGGACTGAAGCTTTCTTT.

This sequence joins TRBV28 and TRBJ2-7; a weak D match, TRBD1 (7 bases). V was pared by 7 bases and J by 7 bases, with 20 bases between. CDR1 and CDR2 (germline): MDHEN, SYDVKM. The CDR3 is 14 residues long. This CDR3 is CASIAGTAAGEQYF. The CDR3 region has the DNA TGTGCCAGCATCGCCGGGACAGCGGCGGGGGAGCAGTACTTC. Filled out from reference TRBV28 and TRBJ2-7, the complete variable domain reads DVKVTQSSRYLVKRTGEKVFLECVQDMDHENMFWYRQDPGLGLRLIYFSYDVKMKEKGDIPEGYSVSREKKERFSLILESASTNQTSMYLCASIAGTAAGEQYFGPGTRLTVT.

The gene calls are TRBV28 and TRBJ1-2; a possible D gene is TRBD1 (5 bases). Per the germline V gene, CDR1 is MDHEN and CDR2 is SYDVKM. V lost 5 bases, J lost 9 bases, and 13 bases lay in between. This CDR3 has 12 residues. The CDR3 region has the DNA TGTGCCAGCAGTCCGGGGAAGGGGAGCTACACCTTC. Protein sequence: CASSPGKGSYTF.

The V gene is TRBV5-1, the J gene TRBJ2-1; 9 nucleotides align to TRBD2. The length of the CDR3 is 16 residues. Losses at the gene ends were 1 base for V and 5 bases for J; bases not matched to a gene: 7. Germline lookup yields CDR1 SGHRS and CDR2 YFSETQ. CDR3 sequence reads: CASSLLIAGADNEQFF. CDR3 coding DNA: TGCGCCAGCAGCTTGTTAATAGCGGGAGCGGACAATGAGCAGTTCTTC.

The gene calls are TRBV19 and TRBJ2-1, with 10 bases identical to TRBD2. Germline V CDR1 and CDR2: LNHDA, SQIVND (reference sequence). This CDR3 comprises 17 residues. The V and J ends lost 5 bases and 9 bases, in that order; junction bases with no gene match: 16. CDR3 nucleotide sequence: TGTGCCAGTAGTCCAATCGGAGGGGCTAGCGGGAGAGGTGAGCAGTTCTTC. This translates into CASSPIGGASGRGEQFF.

This chain joins TRBV4-1 and TRBJ2-2, with D perhaps matching TRBD1 (5 bases). V lost 0 bases to trimming and J lost 1 base, with 18 bases between them. The germline gives CDR1 MGHRA, CDR2 YSYEKL. The CDR3 length is 19 residues. The CDR3 loop is CASSQDLGQGSRNTGELFF. DNA for the CDR3: TGCGCCAGCAGCCAAGATCTGGGGCAGGGTTCAAGGAACACCGGGGAGCTGTTTTTT.

The chain links TRBV7-2 to TRBJ1-5, with 8 bases that match TRBD1. The CDR3 has 15 amino acids. CDR1 is SGHTA and CDR2 is FQGNSA in the germline V gene. J was trimmed by 5 bases and V by 5 bases; bases with no gene match: 8. The CDR3 spells CASSPTGELHQPQHF. CDR3 sequence (DNA): TGTGCCAGCAGCCCGACAGGGGAGTTGCATCAGCCCCAGCATTTT.

The chain combines TRBV15 with TRBJ1-6; no reliable D call. CDR3 length equals 14 residues. V gave up 8 bases and J gave up 0 bases, with 8 bases separating them. Germline V lookup: CDR1 LNHNV, CDR2 YYDKDF (reference sequence). The DNA of the CDR3 is TGTGCCACCCAGAGGAGCTCCTATAATTCACCCCTCCACTTT. Protein sequence: CATQRSSYNSPLHF.

The chain uses TRBV5-6 and TRBJ1-5, with a weak D call TRBD1 (5 bases). Per germline, CDR1 SGHDT and CDR2 YYEEEE. The CDR3 consists of 15 residues. V was clipped by 0 bases and J by 1 base, with 8 bases between them. The CDR3 DNA is TGTGCCAGCAGCTTGGGACAGAGGAGCAATCAGCCCCAGCATTTT. It is translated as CASSLGQRSNQPQHF. The whole variable domain, filled in from reference TRBV5-6 and TRBJ1-5, reads DAGVTQSPTHLIKTRGQQVTLRCSPKSGHDTVSWYQQALGQGPQFIFQYYEEEERQRGNFPDRFSGHQFPNYSSELNVNALLLGDSALYLCASSLGQRSNQPQHFGDGTRLSIL.

The chain combines TRBV19 with TRBJ1-1; possibly TRBD1 for D (6 bases). Trimming stripped 9 bases from V and 1 base from J, with 18 bases between. This CDR3 contains 15 residues. The germline CDR1 and CDR2 sequences are LNHDA and SQIVND (reference sequence). CDR3 in amino acids: CASSQAGEGNTEAFF. The CDR3, as DNA: TGTGCCAGCTCCCAAGCAGGGGAAGGGAACACTGAAGCTTTCTTT.

The chain has TRBV5-5 and TRBJ2-7; D possibly matches TRBD1 or TRBD2 (7 bases each). Germline V gene sequence: CDR1 SGHKS, CDR2 YYEKEE (reference sequence). Trimming stripped 0 bases from V and 9 bases from J, with 16 bases between. This CDR3 contains 14 residues. In DNA, the CDR3 is TGTGCCAGCAGCTTGGACGCGGGCAGGGGGGGGCAGTACTTC. Its protein product is CASSLDAGRGGQYF.

The gene calls are TRBV19 and TRBJ1-2; 9 positions match TRBD1. Germline lookup yields CDR1 LNHDA and CDR2 SQIVND (reference sequence). The V gene end was trimmed by 7 bases and the J gene end by 6 bases; junction bases not matched to a gene: 9. This CDR3 has 14 residues. CDR3 coding DNA: TGTGCCAGTAACTTCCGACAGGGGGTGGATGGCTACACCTTC. This translates into CASNFRQGVDGYTF. The full variable domain, completed using reference TRBV19 and TRBJ1-2, is DGGITQSPKYLFRKEGQNVTLSCEQNLNHDAMYWYRQDPGQGLRLIYYSQIVNDFQKGDIAEGYSVSREKKESFPLTVTSAQKNPTAFYLCASNFRQGVDGYTFGSGTRLTVV.

The rearrangement uses TRBV18 and TRBJ1-3; D uncertain. With 0 bases removed from V and 0 bases from J, the gap between germline ends came to 9 bases. The CDR3 has 16 amino acids. Per germline, CDR1 KGHSH and CDR2 LQKENI. CDR3: CASSPPWATSGNTIYF. In nucleotides, the CDR3 is TGTGCCAGCTCACCACCGTGGGCCACCTCTGGAAACACCATATATTTT.

Concerning this clone itself: The identical CDR3 is also encoded by other nucleotide sequences in the sample. The gene calls are TRBV7-2 and TRBJ1-5, with 7 bases fitting TRBD1. Germline CDR1 SGHTA, CDR2 FQGNSA. The ends lost 5 bases at V and 4 bases at J; junction bases unmatched: 2. CDR3 length: 13 amino acids. Written as DNA, the CDR3 is TGTGCCAGCAGCGTCAGGGGGAATCAGCCCCAGCATTTT. Its protein product is CASSVRGNQPQHF. Filled out from reference TRBV7-2 and TRBJ1-5, the complete variable domain reads GAGVSQSPSNKVTEKGKDVELRCDPISGHTALYWYRQSLGQGLEFLIYFQGNSAPDKSGLPSDRFSAERTGGSVSTLTIQRTQQEDSAVYLCASSVRGNQPQHFGDGTRLSIL.

The V gene is TRBV5-1, the J gene TRBJ1-3; D unresolved. The CDR3 runs 16 residues. Germline CDR1 is SGHRS and CDR2 is YFSETQ. Trimming shortened V by 0 bases and J by 0 bases, and 10 bases separated the two germline ends. The CDR3 here is CASSLAAVASGNTIYF. In nucleotides, the CDR3 is TGCGCCAGCAGCTTGGCGGCAGTCGCCTCTGGAAACACCATATATTTT.

J is TRBJ1-6 and V is TRBV7-6; D is undetermined. The CDR3 runs 14 residues. The germline CDR1 and CDR2 sequences are SGHVS and FNYEAQ. Between the trimmed V and J ends, which lost 4 bases and 1 base, there was a span of 5 bases. The CDR3 sequence: CASSSRSYNSPLHF. The CDR3 bases are TGTGCCAGCAGCTCCCGGTCCTATAATTCACCCCTCCACTTT.

As DNA, the CDR3 is TGCGCCAGCAGCCCCGTGGAGAGTGCAGGTGGAGATACGCAGTATTTT. This encodes CASSPVESAGGDTQYF. The chain uses TRBV5-1 and TRBJ2-3; D unresolved. The germline V gene encodes CDR1 SGHRS and CDR2 YFSETQ. Trimming left V 4 bases short and J 5 bases short, with 20 bases between. The CDR3 is 16 residues long.

This chain connects TRBV12-2 to TRBJ1-5; TRBD1 is taken as the D call from the table, unchecked against the DNA. TRBV12-2 is a listed pseudogene. The CDR3 sequence is 15 residues long. CDR3 residues: CASRDKGGSNQPQHF. CDR3 DNA sequence: TGTGCAAGTCGCGATAAAGGGGGTAGCAATCAGCCCCAGCATTTT.

The chain is built from TRBV9 and TRBJ2-3; 9 bases are shared with TRBD2. Looked up from germline, CDR1 is SGDLS and CDR2 is YYNGEE. The junction had 5 bases not matched to a gene; V was cut back by 0 bases and J by 6 bases. The CDR3 has 15 amino acids. The CDR3 region is CASSVGTSVSDTQYF. The CDR3 DNA reads TGTGCCAGCAGCGTAGGGACTAGCGTTTCGGATACGCAGTATTTT.

The J gene is TRBJ2-3, the V gene TRBV30; D is uncertain. CDR3 length: 16 residues. Germline assignment: CDR1 GTSNPN and CDR2 SVGIG (reference sequence). Between the trimmed V and J ends, which lost 3 bases and 4 bases, there was a span of 20 bases. In DNA, the CDR3 is TGTGCCTGGAGCGAGCACAGATTACGATACGCAGATACGCAGTATTTT. Translated, it gives CAWSEHRLRYADTQYF.

The J gene is TRBJ1-4, the V gene TRBV18; D call uncertain. Germline-derived CDR1 and CDR2 are KGHSH and LQKENI. CDR3 length: 16 residues. The ends were cut back, 4 bases at V and 0 bases at J, with 12 bases in the middle. The DNA of the CDR3 is TGTGCCAGCTCACGCACCTCAGGCGCAACTAATGAAAAACTGTTTTTT. Translating gives CASSRTSGATNEKLFF.

The chain uses TRBV18 and TRBJ2-1; the match to TRBD2 covers 16 bases. Germline-derived CDR1 and CDR2 are KGHSH and LQKENI. This CDR3 comprises 18 residues. The trim removed 3 bases at V and 8 bases at J, leaving 10 bases unmatched. The chain's CDR3 is CASSPGLAGGPQGDEQFF. CDR3 bases: TGTGCCAGCTCACCGGGACTAGCGGGAGGGCCGCAAGGCGATGAGCAGTTCTTC.

This clone was seen a few times. This chain joins TRBV7-2 and TRBJ2-1; 13 nucleotides agree with TRBD2. V gave up 1 base and J gave up 3 bases; unmatched junction bases: 3. There are 17 residues in the CDR3. CDR1 and CDR2 from the germline V gene are SGHTA and FQGNSA. The CDR3 DNA reads as TGTGCCAGCAGCTTAGTTCGGACTAGCGGGAGCTACAATGAGCAGTTCTTC. Its protein is CASSLVRTSGSYNEQFF.

The CDR3 DNA follows: TGCGCCAGCAGCTTGGACGGGGGGGTCGGTGAAGCTTTCTTT. Protein: CASSLDGGVGEAFF. This chain connects TRBV5-1 to TRBJ1-1; tentatively, D is TRBD1 (5 bases). Trimming removed 0 bases at V and 7 bases at J, with 13 bases between. The CDR3 runs 14 residues. The V gene's germline CDR1 is SGHRS and CDR2 YFSETQ.

V gene TRBV20-1 combines with J gene TRBJ2-4; perhaps TRBD2 as D (5 bases). The length of the CDR3 is 11 residues. Between the trimmed V and J ends, which lost 0 bases and 8 bases, there was a span of 5 bases. Germline assignment: CDR1 DFQATT and CDR2 SNEGSKA (reference sequence). CDR3 sequence (DNA): TGCAGTGCTAGAGAGCGGGACATTCAGTACTTC. This gives the protein CSARERDIQYF.